This TCR beta chain was documented in a study of shared clonotypes between healthy human individuals. Clones were sequenced by immunoSEQ multiplex PCR, and TCRdb holds only the in-frame ones, with some missing. The profile shows roughly 400,000 clones, 90% to 98% of them singletons. This CDR3 contains 17 residues. V was clipped by 5 bases and J by 6 bases, with 22 bases between them. Germline V gene data show CDR1 as SGHTA and CDR2 as FQGNSA. Sequencing used memory CD8+ T cells sorted from blood. Sample subset: CD45RO+ cells pooled with CCR7-negative TemRA cells. The sequence came from a young man in good health. The J gene is TRBJ2-2, the V gene TRBV7-2; weak D call: TRBD2 (5 bases). Here the CDR3 DNA reads TGTGCCAGCAGCCGCAGTCCCTTGGCGGGTCAATCCGGGGAGCTGTTTTTT. It encodes CASSRSPLAGQSGELFF.